This T cell receptor (beta chain) was captured in a study of blood T cell repertoires in COVID-19. Across the study: T cells, B-cell-depleted T cells, or PBMCs supplied cDNA or gDNA.

Per the original methods: Amplification from reference gene primers served as the basis for estimated nucleated cell counts. Sequenced by immunoSEQ multiplex PCR; TCRdb stores in-frame clones only, minus some. The D gene and trimming were derived from the DNA, and the V and J assignments and clone size from that table. The sample shows fewer than 250,000 clones, roughly 83% of them seen only once. Germline CDR1 is MDHEN and CDR2 is SYDVKM. CDR3 length: 16 amino acids. Trimming took 5 bases from V and 7 from J; bases not matched to a gene: 11. Recovery meant two consecutive negative NP/OP PCR tests, professional clearance, or resolved symptoms.

Sequenced material: PBMCs or T cells enriched from blood (not recorded which). The receptor comes from a woman aged 25 to 39 who had recovered from COVID-19. The gene calls are TRBV28 and TRBJ2-1, with 10 bases lining up with TRBD2. The CDR3 here is CASSLAGVNKENEQFF. In DNA, the CDR3 is TGTGCCAGCAGTCTAGCGGGAGTTAATAAAGAAAATGAGCAGTTCTTC.